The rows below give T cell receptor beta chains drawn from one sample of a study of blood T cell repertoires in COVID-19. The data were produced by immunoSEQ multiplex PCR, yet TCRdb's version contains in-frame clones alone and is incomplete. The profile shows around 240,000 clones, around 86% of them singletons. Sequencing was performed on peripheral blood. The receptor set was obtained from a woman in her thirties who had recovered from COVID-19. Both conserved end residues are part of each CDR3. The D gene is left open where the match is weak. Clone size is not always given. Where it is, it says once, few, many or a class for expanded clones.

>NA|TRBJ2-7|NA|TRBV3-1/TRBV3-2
TGTGCCAGCAGCCAAGGACCAGCCTCGGGCGAGCAGTACTTC
CASSQGPASGEQYF
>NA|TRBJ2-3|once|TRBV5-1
TGCGCCAGCAGCTTTAGGACTAGCACAGATACGCAGTATTTT
CASSFRTSTDTQYF
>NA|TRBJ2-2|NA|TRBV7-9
TGTGCCAGCAGCCCATCTAAAGGGGGGGCGATCGGGGAGCTGTTTTTT
CASSPSKGGAIGELFF
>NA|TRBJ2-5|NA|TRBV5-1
TGCGCCAGCAGCTTGGTTCTAGCGTGGGAGACCCAGTACTTC
CASSLVLAWETQYF
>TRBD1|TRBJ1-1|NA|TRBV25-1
TGTGCCAGCACAACGACCCAGGGGGATAGCACTGAAGCTTTCTTT
CASTTTQGDSTEAFF
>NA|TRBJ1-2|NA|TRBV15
TGTGCCACCAGCAGAGATCCCACTCCCCTTAACTATGGCTACACCTTC
CATSRDPTPLNYGYTF
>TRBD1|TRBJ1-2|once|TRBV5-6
TGTGCCAGCAGCTCGGACAGGCGGAATGTCTATGGCTACACCTTC
CASSSDRRNVYGYTF
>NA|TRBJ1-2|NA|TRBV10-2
TGCGCCAGCAGTGCGGGGGTTGTCTATGGCTACACCTTC
CASSAGVVYGYTF
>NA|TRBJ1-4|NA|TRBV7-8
TGTGCCAGCAGCTCAACCCCTTTAGGTACCGCTAGTGAAAAACTGTTTTTT
CASSSTPLGTASEKLFF
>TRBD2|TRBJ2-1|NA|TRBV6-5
TGTGCCAGCAGTTACGTAGCGGGGGGAAACAATGAGCAGTTCTTC
CASSYVAGGNNEQFF
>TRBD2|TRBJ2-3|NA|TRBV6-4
TGTGCCAGCAGTGAAGGTAGCGGGGGCCTCACAGATACGCAGTATTTT
CASSEGSGGLTDTQYF
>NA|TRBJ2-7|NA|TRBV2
TGTGCCAGCGGACTGGGGGCAGGTGAGCAGTACTTC
CASGLGAGEQYF
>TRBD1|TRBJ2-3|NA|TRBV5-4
TGTGCCAGCAGCTCCCGGACAGGGGAAAGCACAGATACGCAGTATTTT
CASSSRTGESTDTQYF
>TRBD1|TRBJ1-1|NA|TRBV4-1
TGCGCCAGCAGCCAAGGGGGGGACAGGAACACTGAAGCTTTCTTT
CASSQGGDRNTEAFF
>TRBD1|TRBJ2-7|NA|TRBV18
TGTGCCAGCTCACAGACCGGGACAGGGGCCTACGAGCAGTACTTC
CASSQTGTGAYEQYF
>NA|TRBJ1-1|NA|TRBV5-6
TGTGCCAGCAGCATTACCGGGACAACTGAAGCTTTCTTT
CASSITGTTEAFF
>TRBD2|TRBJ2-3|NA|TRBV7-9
TGTGCCAGCACCCCGGGTCGAGCGGGGGCGCTAAGCACAGATACGCAGTATTTT
CASTPGRAGALSTDTQYF
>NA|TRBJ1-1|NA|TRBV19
TGTGCCAGTAGTATTGTAGGGGCTATTAACACTGAAGCTTTCTTT
CASSIVGAINTEAFF
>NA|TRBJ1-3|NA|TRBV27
TGTGCCAGCAGTTTATTTGGGGGCGGACAACTCTCTGGAAACACCATATATTTT
CASSLFGGGQLSGNTIYF
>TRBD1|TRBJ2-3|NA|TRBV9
TGTGCCAGCAGCCCGCTGCCCGGGACAGGGGGTGCAGATACGCAGTATTTT
CASSPLPGTGGADTQYF
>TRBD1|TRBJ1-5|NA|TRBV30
TGTGCCTGGAGTGTGCCAGGGGGACAGCAGCCCCAGCATTTT
CAWSVPGGQQPQHF
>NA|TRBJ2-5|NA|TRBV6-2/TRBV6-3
TGTGCCAGCAGTTTATTCGGGGAGACCCAGTACTTC
CASSLFGETQYF
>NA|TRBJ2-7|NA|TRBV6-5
TGTGCCAGCAGTTACTCAACGGGTTTAGCTGACGAGCAGTACTTC
CASSYSTGLADEQYF
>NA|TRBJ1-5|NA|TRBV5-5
TGTGCCAGCAGCTTGTTCCCAGTCGGCAATCAGCCCCAGCATTTT
CASSLFPVGNQPQHF
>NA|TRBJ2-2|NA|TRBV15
TGTGCCACCAGCAGCCGATTAAGCCCGGGGAGGCCCACCGGGGAGCTGTTTTTT
CATSSRLSPGRPTGELFF
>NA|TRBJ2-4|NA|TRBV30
TGTGCCTGGAGTGATCGAGTGAACCTAGCCAAAAACATTCAGTACTTC
CAWSDRVNLAKNIQYF
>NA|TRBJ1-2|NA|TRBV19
TGTGCCAGTAGTACCGTGGACAGCTCAACGAGAGGCTACACCTTC
CASSTVDSSTRGYTF
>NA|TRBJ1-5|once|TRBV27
TGTGCCAGCAGTTCTCATACGCAGGGTATAGGGCAGCCCCAGCATTTT
CASSSHTQGIGQPQHF
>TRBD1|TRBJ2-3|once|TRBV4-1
TGCGCCAGCAGCCTTGGACAGGCGTCCACAGATACGCAGTATTTT
CASSLGQASTDTQYF
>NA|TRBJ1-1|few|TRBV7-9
TGTGCCAGCAGCTCACCGTGGGTTCAGGGAACTGAAGCTTTCTTT
CASSSPWVQGTEAFF